This T cell receptor (beta chain) is drawn from a study of blood T cell repertoires in COVID-19. Study background: Whether acute or convalescent, the COVID-19 samples came from the United States, Italy and Spain. In each case, the material was cDNA or gDNA derived from T cells, B-cell-depleted T cells, or PBMCs.

The germline V gene encodes CDR1 LNHDA and CDR2 SQIVND (reference sequence). The CDR3 runs 12 residues. Trimming pared 4 bases from V and 7 bases from J, leaving 10 bases between. Source study methods: For nucleated cells, counts were estimated from reference gene primer amplification. Using immunoSEQ multiplex PCR, the repertoire was profiled, and TCRdb retains in-frame clones only, with some absent. The V and J calls and clone size come from that table; D and trimming were worked out from the DNA. Among 150,000 or so clones listed, approximately 85% were seen once. The source of this sequence is a woman in her fifties or sixties with COVID-19, enrolled during active disease. V gene TRBV19 combines with J gene TRBJ1-1, with D possibly matching TRBD1 (5 bases). Sequencing input: peripheral blood. CDR3 loop: CASSRKGYEAFF. CDR3 nucleotide sequence: TGTGCCAGTAGTAGAAAGGGGTATGAAGCTTTCTTT.